This T cell receptor beta chain was identified in a study of T cell repertoires in cytomegalovirus infection. Background on the study: Newly reported HLA-C-restricted and thoroughly characterized HLA-B-restricted CMV epitopes were employed. It was the public TCR beta signatures that indicated both CMV infection and matching HLA type. Study-wide findings and caveats: There were carriers of CMV plus the relevant HLA, and cumulative public TCR beta family frequency identified them. Clonotype analysis showed dominance of the ex vivo response by HLA-C-restricted CMV-specific TCR beta clonotypes.

TCRdb used MiXCR to reprocess the reads, holding one entry per CDR3 protein. The sample lists 650,000 to 900,000 distinct CDR3 sequences, about 29% occurring once. CDR1 and CDR2 from the germline V gene are SEHNR and FQNEAQ (reference sequence). V dropped 6 bases and J dropped 2 bases, with 23 bases sitting between them. The CDR3 runs 17 residues. This clonotype was seen only a few times. Its target is not known. The chain joins TRBV7-9 to TRBJ2-7; D tentatively fits TRBD1 or TRBD2 (6 bases each). The receptor comes from a human donor in good health (CMV status not recorded). Some clones in this sample may be carry-over from other donors' samples. This sample comprised cultured CD8+ T cells from PBMCs, obtained from culture after CMV antigen stimulation. The CDR3 coding sequence is TGTGCCAGCAGAACAAGCCGGGGGCCAAAAAGTGCCTACGAGCAGTACTTC. Protein product: CASRTSRGPKSAYEQYF.